This T cell receptor beta chain came from a study of blood T cell repertoires in COVID-19. The wider study: Donors in the United States, Italy and Spain gave samples during acute or convalescent COVID-19. PBMCs, B-cell-depleted T cells, or T cells were the source of the cDNA or gDNA that made up the material.

The germline V gene encodes CDR1 MDHEN and CDR2 SYDVKM. V was pared by 6 bases and J by 5 bases, with 9 bases of the junction left unmatched. This CDR3 has 14 amino acids. This clone appeared a single time. Study processing details: Amplified reference gene primers provided the basis for estimating nucleated cell counts. Produced via immunoSEQ multiplex PCR; TCRdb's table is partial and in-frame only. V and J calls plus clone size are reproduced from that table; the DNA served to infer D and trimming. The sample gives just under 70,000 clones, roughly 88% of which show up once; around 8.1% is in the top ten.

This receptor was identified in a young man with acute or convalescent COVID-19. The rearrangement joins TRBV28 to TRBJ1-1, with 7 bases matching TRBD1. Source material: peripheral blood. Here the CDR3 reads CASRRTGVGTEAFF. For the CDR3, the DNA is TGTGCCAGCAGACGCACAGGGGTTGGGACTGAAGCTTTCTTT.